This entry lists 32 T cell receptor beta chains sequenced from one sample in a study of shared clonotypes between healthy human individuals. CD45RO-negative cells were positively selected for CCR7, leaving out terminally differentiated effector memory CD45RA+ cells. The method was immunoSEQ multiplex PCR; TCRdb's version includes in-frame clones alone and lacks a portion of them. The sample includes about 2 million clones, roughly 95% of them seen just once. The sequenced material came from naive CD8+ T cells sorted from blood. These receptors all come from a man aged 18 to 35 in good health.

J is TRBJ2-1 and V is TRBV6-5; either TRBD1 or TRBD2 may supply D (5 bases each). V shed 6 bases and J shed 8 bases, with 17 bases lying between them. The germline CDR1 and CDR2 sequences are MNHEY and SVGAGI. The CDR3 has 14 residues. CDR3 coding DNA: TGTGCCAGCAGCCTGGGACGGTACTGGGATGAGCAGTTCTTC. Protein: CASSLGRYWDEQFF.

The chain links TRBV7-9 to TRBJ2-7; D is unclear. Germline loops: CDR1 SEHNR, CDR2 FQNEAQ (reference sequence). The CDR3 has 11 amino acids. V lost 10 bases and J 5 bases, leaving 12 bases between the germline ends. The CDR3 DNA is TGTGCCACTCGAGAAGAGAACGAGCAGTACTTC. Translated: CATREENEQYF.

A note on this clone: Other DNA sequences of this sample code for an identical CDR3. The chain couples TRBV5-6 to TRBJ1-4, with D hard to call. The CDR3 spans 12 residues. The V and J ends lost 3 bases and 7 bases respectively, with 7 bases between them. Germline V gene data show CDR1 as SGHDT and CDR2 as YYEEEE. In nucleotides, the CDR3 is TGTGCCAGCAGCTGGGGAGGTGAAAAACTGTTTTTT. As protein: CASSWGGEKLFF.

This sequence joins TRBV29-1 and TRBJ1-2; the D is unclear. V shed 2 bases and J shed 0 bases, with 13 bases lying between them. The CDR3 is 15 residues long. Germline V gene data show CDR1 as SQVTM and CDR2 as ANQGSEA. CDR3 bases: TGCAGCGTTGAAACTTCGGAAGGCCCTAACTATGGCTACACCTTC. Its translation: CSVETSEGPNYGYTF.

The CDR3 coding sequence is TGTGCCAGCAGTTACTGGCAGGGATCCTACAATGAGCAGTTCTTC. It is translated as CASSYWQGSYNEQFF. The chain couples TRBV6-5 to TRBJ2-1, with TRBD1 as a possible D gene (5 bases). CDR1 and CDR2 from the germline V gene are MNHEY and SVGAGI. The CDR3 covers 15 residues. V lost 1 base to trimming and J lost 1 base, with 8 bases between them.

The CDR3 here is CATRVQGGGETQYF. The CDR3 nucleotides read TGTGCCACCCGCGTCCAGGGCGGCGGGGAGACCCAGTACTTC. This chain joins TRBV15 and TRBJ2-5; D tentatively fits TRBD1 or TRBD2 (5 bases each). Trimming took 8 bases from V and 5 from J, leaving 18 bases between them. Germline V lookup: CDR1 LNHNV, CDR2 YYDKDF (reference sequence). There are 14 residues in the CDR3.

The chain carries TRBV28 and TRBJ2-1, with 7 nucleotides matching TRBD2. The CDR3 totals 17 residues. The J segment lost 0 bases and the V segment lost 2 bases, leaving 7 bases of the junction unmatched. Germline V gene data show CDR1 as MDHEN and CDR2 as SYDVKM. CDR3 in amino acids: CASSLPYGGSSYNEQFF. The CDR3, as DNA: TGTGCCAGCAGTTTACCCTACGGGGGGAGCTCCTACAATGAGCAGTTCTTC.

This chain links TRBV28 with TRBJ1-4; D gene unclear. The CDR3 runs to 19 residues. The germline CDR1 and CDR2 sequences are MDHEN and SYDVKM. Trimming stripped 3 bases from V and 0 bases from J, with 20 bases between. In DNA form, the CDR3 reads TGTGCCAGCAGTTTCCCTTCCCCCGGAGCCCTCCCAACTAATGAAAAACTGTTTTTT. Translation: CASSFPSPGALPTNEKLFF.

With regard to this clone: The sample carries other DNA sequences with the same CDR3. The V call is TRBV2, the J call TRBJ2-3; 7 nucleotides agree with TRBD2. Germline V lookup: CDR1 SNHLY, CDR2 FYNNEI. With 2 bases clipped from V and 1 base from J, the junction kept 0 bases outside the gene matches. The CDR3 has 14 residues. CDR3 loop: CASSELAGTDTQYF. As DNA, the CDR3 is TGTGCCAGCAGTGAACTAGCGGGCACAGATACGCAGTATTTT.

The CDR3 sequence: CASSPMGDRPSYEQYF. In DNA form, the CDR3 reads TGCGCCAGCAGCCCGATGGGGGACCGGCCGTCTTACGAGCAGTACTTC. The chain employs TRBV4-1 and TRBJ2-7, with D perhaps assigned TRBD1 or TRBD2 (5 bases each). The ends were cut back, 4 bases at V and 4 bases at J, with 20 bases in the middle. The germline CDR1 and CDR2 sequences are MGHRA and YSYEKL. The CDR3 length is 16 residues.

The CDR3 nucleotides are TGTGCCAGCAGGACCGGGACAGGGGGCTATACTGAAGCTTTCTTT. Protein: CASRTGTGGYTEAFF. V is TRBV5-8 and J is TRBJ1-1; 12 nucleotides align to TRBD1. This CDR3 contains 15 residues. V was clipped by 5 bases and J by 5 bases; unmatched bases: 7. CDR1 and CDR2 (germline): SGHTS, YDEGEE.

The chain has TRBV7-6 and TRBJ2-1; D uncertain. The CDR3 sequence is 15 residues long. CDR1 SGHVS and CDR2 FNYEAQ come from the germline V gene. The V and J ends lost 5 bases and 6 bases respectively, with 17 bases between them. The CDR3 reads CASSQDILVLNEQFF. CDR3 sequence (DNA): TGTGCCAGCAGCCAAGACATATTAGTCCTCAATGAGCAGTTCTTC.

The genes are TRBV11-1 and TRBJ1-1; weak D call: TRBD1 (5 bases). Germline V gene data show CDR1 as SGHAT and CDR2 as FQDESV (reference sequence). CDR3 length: 14 residues. V was trimmed by 0 bases and J by 4 bases, leaving 9 bases between them. CDR3 sequence (DNA): TGTGCCAGCAGCTTAGCGGTAGGGGTCACTGAAGCTTTCTTT. Its protein is CASSLAVGVTEAFF.

CDR3 sequence (DNA): TGCGCCAGCAGCCAAGACCGAGCGGGAGTGTACGAGCAGTACTTC. Translation gives CASSQDRAGVYEQYF. The chain recombines TRBV4-3 with TRBJ2-7, with 8 bases identical to TRBD2. Losses at the gene ends were 0 bases for V and 4 bases for J; bases not matched to a gene: 5. Germline-derived CDR1 and CDR2 are LGHNA and YSLEER. CDR3 size: 15 residues.

J is TRBJ2-1 and V is TRBV9; 12 positions match TRBD2. Germline V gene sequence: CDR1 SGDLS, CDR2 YYNGEE. The CDR3 consists of 14 residues. V trimming: 4 bases; J trimming: 10 bases; junction bases outside the gene matches: 6. This CDR3 reads CASSSLAGGLEQFF. The CDR3 DNA reads TGTGCCAGCAGCTCCCTAGCGGGGGGGCTGGAGCAGTTCTTC.

This clone was observed a single time. The chain links TRBV27 to TRBJ1-5; D unclear. Germline V gene lookup returns CDR1 MNHEY and CDR2 SMNVEV (reference sequence). With 4 bases removed from V and 0 bases from J, the gap between germline ends came to 10 bases. The CDR3 sequence is 15 residues long. CDR3 nucleotides: TGTGCCAGCAGTTACACCCGTGGTAGCAATCAGCCCCAGCATTTT. Amino acids: CASSYTRGSNQPQHF.

In regard to this clone: The same CDR3 can be traced to other DNA sequences in this sample. V and J are TRBV27 and TRBJ2-5; D unclear. CDR3 length: 14 residues. Germline-derived CDR1 and CDR2 are MNHEY and SMNVEV (reference sequence). Trimming took off 1 base at V and 1 base at J, with 7 bases between the two ends. CDR3 in DNA: TGTGCCAGCAGTTTATTAGGTCGCCAAGAGACCCAGTACTTC. The encoded protein is CASSLLGRQETQYF.

This clone was counted a single time. This sequence joins TRBV5-4 and TRBJ1-6, with TRBD1 as a possible D gene (6 bases). CDR1 is SGHNT and CDR2 is YYREEE in the germline V gene (reference sequence). Trimming removed 2 bases from V and 3 bases from J, with 15 bases in between. The CDR3 is 17 amino acids. The CDR3 loop reads CASSFEWGPNYNSPLHF. The CDR3 DNA reads TGTGCCAGCAGCTTCGAATGGGGGCCGAACTATAATTCACCCCTCCACTTT.

V usage is TRBV4-1 and J usage is TRBJ2-2; D uncertain. Trimming took 8 bases from V and 0 from J, leaving 10 bases between them. CDR1 MGHRA and CDR2 YSYEKL come from the germline V gene. The CDR3 has 14 residues. CDR3 DNA sequence: TGCGCCAGCCGAAAAATAGCGAACACCGGGGAGCTGTTTTTT. Its protein product is CASRKIANTGELFF.

The V and J genes are TRBV4-3 and TRBJ2-3, with TRBD2 matching 13 bases. CDR3 length: 18 residues. The V gene's germline CDR1 is LGHNA and CDR2 YSLEER. The ends lost 0 bases at V and 6 bases at J; junction bases unmatched: 9. The CDR3 region is CASSQEPRTSGSLDTQYF. The CDR3 DNA reads as TGCGCCAGCAGCCAAGAACCCCGGACTAGCGGGAGTTTGGATACGCAGTATTTT.

The rearrangement uses TRBV25-1 and TRBJ1-5, with unresolved D. Trimming pared 8 bases from V and 5 bases from J, leaving 13 bases between. This CDR3 comprises 13 residues. Germline V gives CDR1 MGHDK, CDR2 SYGVNS. The DNA of the CDR3 is TGTGCCAGCGGAGACACTGGCGATCAGCCCCAGCATTTT. It yields the protein CASGDTGDQPQHF.

This rearrangement joins TRBV10-1 to TRBJ2-2, with D maybe TRBD2 (6 bases). Germline V lookup: CDR1 WNHNN, CDR2 SYGVQD (reference sequence). The germline V and J ends were trimmed by 5 bases and 4 bases, with 11 bases remaining between them. This CDR3 is 14 amino acids long. CDR3 loop: CASSTSPGTGELFF. DNA of the CDR3: TGCGCCAGCAGTACTAGCCCCGGCACCGGGGAGCTGTTTTTT.

The chain combines TRBV14 with TRBJ2-5; 12 bases agree with TRBD1. The junction had 9 bases not matched to a gene; V was cut back by 2 bases and J by 5 bases. CDR1 is SGHDN, CDR2 FVKESK, per germline. The CDR3 extends over 17 amino acids. The CDR3 here is CASSQKGQGARFETQYF. In DNA, the CDR3 is TGTGCCAGCAGCCAAAAGGGACAGGGGGCGAGGTTCGAGACCCAGTACTTC.

Of note for this clone: Other DNA sequences in this specimen translate into the identical CDR3. The gene calls are TRBV5-1 and TRBJ1-1; 10 nucleotides match TRBD1. The CDR3 loop spans 11 amino acids. From germline, CDR1 is SGHRS and CDR2 YFSETQ. Losses at the gene ends were 3 bases for V and 11 bases for J; bases not matched to a gene: 1. CDR3 sequence (DNA): TGCGCCAGCAGCTCGGACAGGGGGGCTTTCTTT. Its protein product is CASSSDRGAFF.

The chain combines TRBV7-6 with TRBJ2-1; 7 bases match TRBD1. Per germline, CDR1 SGHVS and CDR2 FNYEAQ. J was trimmed by 4 bases and V by 0 bases; bases with no gene match: 9. There are 17 residues in the CDR3. The DNA for the CDR3 is TGTGCCAGCAGCTTAGCCCCCGGACAGGACGAGTACAATGAGCAGTTCTTC. It is translated as CASSLAPGQDEYNEQFF.

The chain employs TRBV27 and TRBJ2-2; TRBD2 matches 14 bases. CDR1 MNHEY and CDR2 SMNVEV come from the germline V gene (reference sequence). The CDR3 totals 19 residues. The trim removed 1 base at V and 4 bases at J, leaving 8 bases unmatched. CDR3 sequence (DNA): TGTGCCAGCAGTTTATTTGGGGGACTAGCGGGAGACCCCACCGGGGAGCTGTTTTTT. This codes for CASSLFGGLAGDPTGELFF.

The V gene is TRBV2, the J gene TRBJ2-1, with no clear D. This CDR3 has 15 residues. Germline V gene data show CDR1 as SNHLY and CDR2 as FYNNEI. V lost 4 bases, J lost 1 base, and 11 bases lay in between. Here the CDR3 DNA reads TGTGCCAGCAGTGTCTCGTCGAGGTCCTACAATGAGCAGTTCTTC. Its protein is CASSVSSRSYNEQFF.

The chain couples TRBV28 to TRBJ2-1; tentative D call: TRBD1 (5 bases). CDR1 is MDHEN, CDR2 SYDVKM, per germline. Trimming removed 3 bases at V and 9 bases at J, with 12 bases between. CDR3 size: 13 residues. The CDR3 nucleotides are TGTGCCAGCAGTTTGGGCAGGGTCACTGAGCAGTTCTTC. This translates into CASSLGRVTEQFF.

This clone was observed once. The chain combines TRBV15 with TRBJ1-1, with D perhaps TRBD1 (5 bases). Between the trimmed V and J ends, which lost 4 bases and 5 bases, there was a span of 20 bases. The CDR3 totals 16 residues. The germline gives CDR1 LNHNV, CDR2 YYDKDF (reference sequence). CDR3 loop: CATSIFDAGPGTEAFF. The CDR3 nucleotides are TGTGCCACCAGCATATTTGATGCAGGGCCGGGGACTGAAGCTTTCTTT. Looking up the rest from reference TRBV15 and TRBJ1-1 gives the full variable domain: DAMVIQNPRYQVTQFGKPVTLSCSQTLNHNVMYWYQQKSSQAPKLLFHYYDKDFNNEADTPDNFQSRRPNTSFCFLDIRSPGLGDTAMYLCATSIFDAGPGTEAFFGQGTRLTVV.

The chain couples TRBV7-9 to TRBJ1-2; D gene ambiguous. The CDR3 has 17 amino acids. V lost 5 bases and J lost 4, with 23 bases in between. CDR1 and CDR2 (germline): SEHNR, FQNEAQ (reference sequence). The CDR3, as DNA: TGTGCCAGCAGCCACTCAATGGACGCAGACTATGGCTATGGCTACACCTTC. It translates to CASSHSMDADYGYGYTF.

The DNA for the CDR3 is TGTGCCAGCAGTCCCTCTCCTATATATTTGGCGGGGGGTGGCACAGATACGCAGTATTTT. The encoded protein is CASSPSPIYLAGGGTDTQYF. V is TRBV27 and J is TRBJ2-3, with 8 nucleotides matching TRBD2. V was pared by 5 bases and J by 1 base, with 20 bases of the junction left unmatched. CDR3 length: 20 residues. The germline V gene encodes CDR1 MNHEY and CDR2 SMNVEV (reference sequence).

CDR3 sequence (DNA): TGTGCCAGCAGACCTAAGGGACAGGGAGACGAGCAGTACTTC. Protein: CASRPKGQGDEQYF. J is TRBJ2-7 and V is TRBV2; 9 nucleotides agree with TRBD1. The CDR3 has 14 amino acids. The germline gives CDR1 SNHLY, CDR2 FYNNEI. V shed 6 bases, J shed 5 bases, and the junction held 8 bases outside the gene matches. Full variable domain (remainder filled in from reference TRBV2 and TRBJ2-7): EPEVTQTPSHQVTQMGQEVILRCVPISNHLYFYWYRQILGQKVEFLVSFYNNEISEKSEIFDDQFSVERPDGSNFTLKIRSTKLEDSAMYFCASRPKGQGDEQYFGPGTRLTVT.